The 25 T cell receptor beta chains listed next were all sequenced from one sample in a study of cytotoxic CD8 clonotypes in ibrutinib-treated CLL. Some clones are missing from TCRdb's copy, which holds only in-frame ones; the method was immunoSEQ multiplex PCR. The sample has approximately 53,000 clones, around four fifths seen once; the top ten hold around 21%. The source material was PBMCs, sampled after 24 months of ibrutinib treatment. These receptors originate from a human donor with chronic lymphocytic leukemia.

The genes are TRBV20-1 and TRBJ2-7; 9 nucleotides agree with TRBD2. Germline V gives CDR1 DFQATT, CDR2 SNEGSKA (reference sequence). This CDR3 has 10 amino acids. CDR3 coding DNA: TGCGTAGCGGGAGAAAACGAGCAGTACTTC. It specifies CVAGENEQYF.

The V gene is TRBV19, the J gene TRBJ2-3; no reliable D call. The CDR3 is made up of 16 amino acids. Germline loops: CDR1 LNHDA, CDR2 SQIVND (reference sequence). Between the trimmed V and J ends, which lost 6 bases and 3 bases, there was a span of 19 bases. CDR3 nucleotides: TGTGCCAGTAGCACACGTGGTAGCCGAAGGACAGATACGCAGTATTTT. Its translation is CASSTRGSRRTDTQYF.

This clone has a handful of counts. The rearrangement links TRBV9 to TRBJ1-4; perhaps TRBD1 as D (6 bases). CDR1 is SGDLS and CDR2 is YYNGEE in the germline V gene. The CDR3 runs 13 residues. The V and J ends lost 7 bases and 7 bases respectively, with 14 bases between them. The CDR3 protein is CASGGRLGEKLFF. The CDR3 nucleotides are TGTGCCAGCGGGGGCCGATTAGGTGAAAAACTGTTTTTT.

This clone was seen only a few times. The V gene is TRBV19, the J gene TRBJ1-2, with a possible D match to TRBD1 (5 bases). The V gene lost 4 bases and the J gene lost 5 bases, with 17 bases spanning the gap. Germline CDR1 is LNHDA and CDR2 is SQIVND (reference sequence). The CDR3 loop spans 15 amino acids. This chain's CDR3 is CASSTLRQGGYGYTF. CDR3 nucleotides: TGTGCCAGTAGTACCCTCAGGCAGGGCGGGTATGGCTACACCTTC.

The chain recombines TRBV18 with TRBJ2-7; D perhaps matches TRBD1 (8 bases). Trimming took off 2 bases at V and 3 bases at J, with 17 bases between the two ends. This CDR3 comprises 16 residues. The V gene's germline CDR1 is KGHSH and CDR2 LQKENI. CDR3 coding DNA: TGTGCCAGCTCACCAGGTACAGGGGGACTAAGCTACGAGCAGTACTTC. Amino acid sequence: CASSPGTGGLSYEQYF.

This sequence joins TRBV12-5 and TRBJ2-5; 8 nucleotides align to TRBD1. CDR1 is LGHNT, CDR2 FRNRAP, per germline. The length of the CDR3 is 14 residues. V was pared by 6 bases and J by 1 base, with 4 bases of the junction left unmatched. CDR3: CASGPQGVQETQYF. The CDR3 DNA follows: TGTGCTAGTGGCCCACAGGGGGTCCAAGAGACCCAGTACTTC.

This sequence joins TRBV5-4 and TRBJ1-1, with unresolved D. V was pared by 2 bases and J by 3 bases, with 11 bases between. CDR1 is SGHNT, CDR2 YYREEE, per germline (reference sequence). The CDR3 sequence is 14 residues long. The CDR3 sequence is CASSLRGWYTEAFF. The CDR3 nucleotides are TGTGCCAGCAGCTTACGAGGGTGGTACACTGAAGCTTTCTTT.

This sequence joins TRBV11-2 and TRBJ2-1; D possibly corresponds to TRBD2 (6 bases). Trimming took 1 base from V and 7 from J, leaving 17 bases between them. CDR3 length: 16 amino acids. Germline-derived CDR1 and CDR2 are SGHAT and FQNNGV. The CDR3 bases are TGTGCCAGCAGCTTAGCGGGGCAGGGACTGCGAAATGAGCAGTTCTTC. This sequence encodes CASSLAGQGLRNEQFF.

With regard to this clone: A much more abundant neighbour one base away suggests this may be a read error. The V call is TRBV28, the J call TRBJ2-7; D remains ambiguous. This CDR3 is 14 amino acids long. The germline V gene encodes CDR1 MDHEN and CDR2 SYDVKM. The chain's CDR3 is CVSSSLRRSYEQYF. CDR3 DNA sequence: TGTGTCAGCAGTTCCCTTAGGCGCTCCTACGAGCAGTACTTC.

The chain uses TRBV9 and TRBJ1-3; the D gene is possibly TRBD1 (5 bases). Trimming pared 1 base from V and 3 bases from J, leaving 8 bases between. The CDR3 is 14 residues long. The germline gives CDR1 SGDLS, CDR2 YYNGEE. The CDR3 bases are TGTGCCAGCAGCGTACAGGGTATTGGAAACACCATATATTTT. Translating it yields CASSVQGIGNTIYF.

This clone was counted a few times. This chain connects TRBV7-9 to TRBJ2-7; D uncertain. CDR3 size: 15 residues. Trimming cost V 5 bases and J 12 bases, with 26 bases left between them. Germline-derived CDR1 and CDR2 are SEHNR and FQNEAQ (reference sequence). The CDR3, as DNA: TGTGCCAGCAGCCCCCGAATTACTCCCTCTGAGCAGTGGTACTTC. Amino acid sequence: CASSPRITPSEQWYF.

This chain links TRBV27 with TRBJ2-1; D possibly uses TRBD1 or TRBD2 (5 bases each). The V end was cut by 2 bases, the J end by 2 bases, with 10 bases between. The CDR3 is made up of 15 amino acids. The germline V gene encodes CDR1 MNHEY and CDR2 SMNVEV (reference sequence). The CDR3 reads CASSLRGEAYNEQFF. The CDR3 region has the DNA TGTGCCAGCAGTTTAAGAGGGGAAGCCTACAATGAGCAGTTCTTC.

The J gene is TRBJ2-2, the V gene TRBV5-1, with a tentative D call TRBD1 (5 bases). The V and J ends lost 3 bases and 6 bases respectively, with 15 bases between them. The CDR3 has 15 amino acids. The V gene's germline CDR1 is SGHRS and CDR2 YFSETQ. This CDR3 reads CASSWGSDNAGELFF. The CDR3 bases are TGCGCCAGCAGCTGGGGCAGCGACAACGCCGGGGAGCTGTTTTTT.

This sequence joins TRBV7-9 and TRBJ2-2; D ambiguous. V was cut by 5 bases and J by 5 bases, with 12 bases left in between. CDR3 length: 14 residues. Per the germline V gene, CDR1 is SEHNR and CDR2 is FQNEAQ (reference sequence). Here the CDR3 DNA reads TGTGCCAGCAGCCCTGACCTAGGGACCGGGGAGCTGTTTTTT. Translating it yields CASSPDLGTGELFF.

J is TRBJ1-2 and V is TRBV7-2; D not resolved. Trimming left V 3 bases short and J 4 bases short, with 9 bases between. This CDR3 region has 13 residues. Germline V gives CDR1 SGHTA, CDR2 FQGNSA. The CDR3 spells CASSLGSAYGYTF. CDR3 DNA: TGTGCCAGCAGCTTGGGATCCGCCTATGGCTACACCTTC.

The V gene is TRBV28, the J gene TRBJ1-6; tentatively, D is TRBD1 (6 bases). In germline, CDR1 is MDHEN, CDR2 SYDVKM. V was pared by 11 bases and J by 11 bases, with 19 bases between. The length of the CDR3 is 13 residues. The CDR3 reads CAATRAGEPPLHF. CDR3 in DNA: TGTGCCGCCACCCGCGCAGGGGAGCCACCCCTCCACTTT.

The J gene is TRBJ1-3, the V gene TRBV10-3; D gene uncertain. Germline V gives CDR1 ENHRY, CDR2 SYGVKD. V dropped 0 bases and J dropped 6 bases, with 9 bases sitting between them. This CDR3 is built from 14 residues. The CDR3 DNA follows: TGTGCCATCAGTGAGTCGACCGGAGAAAACACCATATATTTT. It yields the protein CAISESTGENTIYF.

This chain uses TRBV11-2 with TRBJ1-4, with D tentatively TRBD1 (5 bases). The CDR3 contains 16 residues. Germline assignment: CDR1 SGHAT and CDR2 FQNNGV. Trimming pared 7 bases from V and 7 bases from J, leaving 22 bases between. The DNA for the CDR3 is TGTGCCAGCAAATTTCTCGGGGGACGGACGAGTGAAAAACTGTTTTTT. This gives the protein CASKFLGGRTSEKLFF.

The chain employs TRBV4-1 and TRBJ2-5; D might be TRBD1 (7 bases). The ends were cut back, 4 bases at V and 5 bases at J, with 14 bases in the middle. The CDR3 length is 14 residues. Germline V lookup: CDR1 MGHRA, CDR2 YSYEKL. The chain's CDR3 is CASSRIQGRETQYF. CDR3 in DNA: TGCGCCAGCAGCCGGATACAGGGGAGGGAGACCCAGTACTTC.

The rearrangement joins TRBV5-1 to TRBJ2-7; 16 positions agree with TRBD2. Germline V gene lookup returns CDR1 SGHRS and CDR2 YFSETQ. Losses at the gene ends were 4 bases for V and 6 bases for J; bases not matched to a gene: 10. This CDR3 has 17 residues. The CDR3 is CASSAGLAGGPMFEQYF. The CDR3 DNA is TGCGCCAGCAGCGCGGGACTAGCGGGAGGGCCGATGTTCGAGCAGTACTTC. The variable domain in full, completed from reference TRBV5-1 and TRBJ2-7, reads KAGVTQTPRYLIKTRGQQVTLSCSPISGHRSVSWYQQTPGQGLQFLFEYFSETQRNKGNFPGRFSGRQFSNSRSEMNVSTLELGDSALYLCASSAGLAGGPMFEQYFGPGTRLTVT.

V and J are TRBV27 and TRBJ2-7; 9 bases map to TRBD2. Unmatched junction bases numbered 8, after V lost 2 bases and J lost 0 bases. The CDR3 is made up of 17 amino acids. CDR1 is MNHEY and CDR2 is SMNVEV in the germline V gene (reference sequence). In DNA, the CDR3 is TGTGCCAGCAGTTTAGTTAGCGGGAGTGGCAGCTCCTACGAGCAGTACTTC. The encoded protein is CASSLVSGSGSSYEQYF.

There are a few counts of this clone. The chain couples TRBV5-4 to TRBJ1-1, with a possible D match to TRBD1 (6 bases). Germline CDR1 is SGHNT and CDR2 is YYREEE (reference sequence). The CDR3 has 16 amino acids. The V end lost 4 bases, the J end lost 0 bases, and 16 bases lay between the germline ends. This CDR3 reads CASSPGVGAMNTEAFF. The CDR3 nucleotides read TGTGCCAGCAGCCCCGGAGTGGGGGCTATGAACACTGAAGCTTTCTTT.

The chain couples TRBV11-2 to TRBJ2-5; 8 bases fit TRBD1. The CDR3 runs 15 residues. In germline, CDR1 is SGHAT, CDR2 FQNNGV. V shed 6 bases, J shed 4 bases, and the junction held 10 bases outside the gene matches. CDR3 sequence (DNA): TGTGCCAGCAGGTATTATCGGACAGGGCCAGAGACCCAGTACTTC. This translates into CASRYYRTGPETQYF.

This clone was counted at least ten times. The rearrangement links TRBV5-5 to TRBJ1-2; D not resolved. V gave up 4 bases and J gave up 1 base, with 17 bases separating them. In germline, CDR1 is SGHKS, CDR2 YYEKEE (reference sequence). The CDR3 runs to 16 residues. Here the CDR3 reads CASSPGEPADNYGYTF. CDR3 bases: TGTGCCAGCAGCCCGGGAGAGCCAGCTGATAACTATGGCTACACCTTC.

V and J are TRBV30 and TRBJ2-7, with a weak D call TRBD1 (6 bases). This CDR3 contains 16 residues. The V gene's germline CDR1 is GTSNPN and CDR2 SVGIG (reference sequence). Trimming removed 1 base at V and 2 bases at J, with 18 bases between. CDR3 DNA sequence: TGTGCCTGGAGTGCCCCGTTAGGACAGTACCCCTACGAGCAGTACTTC. It translates to CAWSAPLGQYPYEQYF.